Listed here is a single T cell receptor beta chain. The data belong to a study of blood T cell repertoires in COVID-19. Germline lookup yields CDR1 SNHLY and CDR2 FYNNEI. The CDR3 extends over 14 amino acids. Between the trimmed V and J ends, which lost 4 bases and 6 bases, there was a span of 15 bases. TCRdb's table, derived via immunoSEQ multiplex PCR, lists solely in-frame clones and lacks some. There are around 190,000 clones in the sample; roughly 86% occur only once, and around 5% lies in the top ten. The specimen sequenced was PBMCs or T cells enriched from blood (not recorded which). The origin of this receptor is a man aged 35 to 55 with acute COVID-19. The chain has TRBV2 and TRBJ1-2; a possible D gene is TRBD1 (5 bases). DNA of the CDR3: TGTGCCAGCAGTGCAGCAGTGGGGCTTAATGGCTACACCTTC. It yields the protein CASSAAVGLNGYTF. Filled out from reference TRBV2 and TRBJ1-2, the complete variable domain reads EPEVTQTPSHQVTQMGQEVILRCVPISNHLYFYWYRQILGQKVEFLVSFYNNEISEKSEIFDDQFSVERPDGSNFTLKIRSTKLEDSAMYFCASSAAVGLNGYTFGSGTRLTVV.